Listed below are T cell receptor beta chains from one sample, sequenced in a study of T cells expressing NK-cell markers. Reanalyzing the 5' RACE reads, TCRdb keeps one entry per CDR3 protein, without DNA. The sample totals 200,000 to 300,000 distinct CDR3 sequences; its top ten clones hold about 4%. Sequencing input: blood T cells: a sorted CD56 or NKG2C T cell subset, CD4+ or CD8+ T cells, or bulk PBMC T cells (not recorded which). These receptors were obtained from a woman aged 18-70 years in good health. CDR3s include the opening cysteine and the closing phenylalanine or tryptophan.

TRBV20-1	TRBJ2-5	CSGIPGRARETQYF
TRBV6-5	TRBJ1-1	CASSYWGAIGTEAFF
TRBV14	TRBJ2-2	CASRARQGGELFF
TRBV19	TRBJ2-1	CASSLRTSGNGQFF
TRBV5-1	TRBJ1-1	CASSSGKQGKSTEAFF
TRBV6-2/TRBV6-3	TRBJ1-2	CASGGVVAGNYGYTF
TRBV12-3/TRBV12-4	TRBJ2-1	CASSLGLAINEQFF
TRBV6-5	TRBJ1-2	CASRAKYGYTF
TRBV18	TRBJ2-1	CASSELGGTYNEQFF
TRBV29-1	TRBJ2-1	CSEPGRGDYNEQFF
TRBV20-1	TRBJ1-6	CSARDSRGLGNSPLHF
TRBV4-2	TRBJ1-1	CASNSGGVTEAFF
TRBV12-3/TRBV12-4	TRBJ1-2	CASSAIPGYGYTF
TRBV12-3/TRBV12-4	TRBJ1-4	CASGKGQGNEKLFF